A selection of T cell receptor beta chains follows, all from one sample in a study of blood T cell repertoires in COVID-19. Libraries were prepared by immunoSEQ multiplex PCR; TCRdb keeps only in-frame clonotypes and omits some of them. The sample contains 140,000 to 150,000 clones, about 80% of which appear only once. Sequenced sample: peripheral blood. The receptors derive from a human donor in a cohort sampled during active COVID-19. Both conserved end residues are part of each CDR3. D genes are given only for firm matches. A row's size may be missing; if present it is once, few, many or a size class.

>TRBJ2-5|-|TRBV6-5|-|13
CASRLAGRETQYF
TGTGCCAGCAGGTTAGCTGGGAGAGAGACCCAGTACTTC
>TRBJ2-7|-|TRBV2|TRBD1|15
CASNRDSQSSYEQYF
TGTGCCAGCAACAGGGACAGCCAGAGCTCCTACGAGCAGTACTTC
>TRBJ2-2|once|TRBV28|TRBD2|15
CASSPGTSEIGELFF
TGTGCCAGCAGTCCCGGGACTAGCGAAATCGGGGAGCTGTTTTTT
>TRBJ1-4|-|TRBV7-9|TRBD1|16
CASSKGTGGTNEKLFF
TGTGCCAGCAGCAAAGGGACAGGGGGCACAAATGAAAAACTGTTTTTT
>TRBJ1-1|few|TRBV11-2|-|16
CASSPTLLGGIPKNFF
TGTGCCAGCAGCCCCACGCTCTTGGGGGGAATACCGAAGAACTTCTTT
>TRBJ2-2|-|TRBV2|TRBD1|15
CASRQTGIGTGELFF
TGTGCCAGCAGGCAGACAGGGATAGGCACCGGGGAGCTGTTTTTT
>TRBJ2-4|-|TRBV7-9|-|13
CASSLGGKNIQYF
TGTGCCAGCAGCTTAGGAGGCAAAAACATTCAGTACTTC
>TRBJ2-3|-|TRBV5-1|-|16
CASSLAGGIGTDTQYF
TGCGCCAGCAGCTTGGCCGGCGGGATCGGCACAGATACGCAGTATTTT
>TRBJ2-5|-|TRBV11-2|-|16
CASSLVTGQRGGTQYF
TGTGCCAGCAGCTTAGTTACGGGTCAGAGAGGGGGGACCCAGTACTTC
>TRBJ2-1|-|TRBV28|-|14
CASRGQRPYNEQFF
TGTGCCAGCAGAGGACAGAGACCCTACAATGAGCAGTTCTTC
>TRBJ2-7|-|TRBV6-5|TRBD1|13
CASKGQGVHEQYF
TGTGCCAGCAAAGGACAGGGCGTCCACGAGCAGTACTTC
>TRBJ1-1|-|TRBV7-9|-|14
CASSLGAEKPEAFF
TGTGCCAGCAGCTTAGGTGCCGAGAAGCCCGAAGCTTTCTTT
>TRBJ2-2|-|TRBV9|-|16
CASSVTGTLNTGELFF
TGTGCCAGCAGCGTGACGGGGACATTGAACACCGGGGAGCTGTTTTTT
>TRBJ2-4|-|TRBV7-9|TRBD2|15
CASSVASGRGNIQYF
TGTGCCAGCAGCGTCGCTAGCGGGAGAGGAAACATTCAGTACTTC
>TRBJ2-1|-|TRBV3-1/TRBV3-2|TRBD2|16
CASSQDLLAGPNEQFF
TGTGCCAGCAGCCAAGATCTATTAGCGGGACCCAATGAGCAGTTCTTC
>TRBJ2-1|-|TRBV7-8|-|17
CASSLGFGGQSYNEQFF
TGTGCCAGCAGCTTAGGGTTCGGCGGGCAATCCTACAATGAGCAGTTCTTC
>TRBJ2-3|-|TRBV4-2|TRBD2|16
CASSPEGTSGGDTQYF
TGTGCCAGCAGCCCTGAGGGGACTAGCGGGGGGGATACGCAGTATTTT
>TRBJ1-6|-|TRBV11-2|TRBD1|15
CASSRGQVRNSPLHF
TGTGCCAGCAGCAGGGGACAGGTTAGGAACTCACCCCTCCACTTT
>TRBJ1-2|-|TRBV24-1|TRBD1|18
CATSGWQGTDLANYGYTF
TGTGCCACCAGTGGGTGGCAGGGGACAGACCTAGCTAACTATGGCTACACCTTC
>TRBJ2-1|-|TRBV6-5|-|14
CASSYGAGNNEQFF
TGTGCCAGCAGTTACGGTGCAGGAAACAATGAGCAGTTCTTC
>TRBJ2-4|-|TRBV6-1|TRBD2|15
CASSDSGRVVNIQYF
TGTGCCAGCAGTGATAGCGGGAGGGTAGTAAACATTCAGTACTTC
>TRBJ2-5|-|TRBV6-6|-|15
CASSYDQGFKETQYF
TGTGCCAGCAGTTACGACCAGGGATTCAAAGAGACCCAGTACTTC
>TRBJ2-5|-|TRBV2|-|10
CASKGLGAYF
TGTGCCAGTAAAGGACTGGGGGCCTACTTC
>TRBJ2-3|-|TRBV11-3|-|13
CASSLARQDTQYF
TGTGCCAGCAGCTTAGCGAGACAGGATACGCAGTATTTT
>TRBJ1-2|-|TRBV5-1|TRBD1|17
CASSLAGTGPSLYGYTF
TGCGCCAGCAGCTTGGCCGGGACAGGACCCTCTCTCTATGGCTACACCTTC
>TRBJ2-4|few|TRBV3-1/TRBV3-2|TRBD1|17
CASSQVLQDRAKNIQYF
TGTGCCAGCAGCCAAGTACTTCAGGACAGGGCCAAAAACATTCAGTACTTC